This TCR beta chain was obtained from a study of blood T cell repertoires in COVID-19. For the study at large: The study drew acute and convalescent COVID-19 samples from the United States, Italy and Spain. In each case, the material was cDNA or gDNA derived from T cells, B-cell-depleted T cells, or PBMCs.

The germline gives CDR1 SGHTA, CDR2 FQGTGA. This CDR3 region has 17 residues. V gave up 5 bases and J gave up 3 bases, with 17 bases separating them. Per the study methods: Estimated nucleated cell counts came from reference gene primer amplification. The repertoire was sequenced with immunoSEQ multiplex PCR; TCRdb's copy has only in-frame clones and lacks some. The V and J calls and clone size were taken over from that table, and D and trimming were inferred from the DNA. The sample gives some 16,000 clones, roughly four fifths of which show up once; over 20% is in the top ten. The sequencing input was peripheral blood. This clonotype was sampled from a man older than 75 with active or convalescent COVID-19. The chain is built from TRBV7-3 and TRBJ2-6; a possible D gene is TRBD2 (7 bases). The DNA for the CDR3 is TGTGCCAGCAGCGCTCGCGGGGGCGCGGGTGGGGCCAACGTCCTGACTTTC. Protein: CASSARGGAGGANVLTF.